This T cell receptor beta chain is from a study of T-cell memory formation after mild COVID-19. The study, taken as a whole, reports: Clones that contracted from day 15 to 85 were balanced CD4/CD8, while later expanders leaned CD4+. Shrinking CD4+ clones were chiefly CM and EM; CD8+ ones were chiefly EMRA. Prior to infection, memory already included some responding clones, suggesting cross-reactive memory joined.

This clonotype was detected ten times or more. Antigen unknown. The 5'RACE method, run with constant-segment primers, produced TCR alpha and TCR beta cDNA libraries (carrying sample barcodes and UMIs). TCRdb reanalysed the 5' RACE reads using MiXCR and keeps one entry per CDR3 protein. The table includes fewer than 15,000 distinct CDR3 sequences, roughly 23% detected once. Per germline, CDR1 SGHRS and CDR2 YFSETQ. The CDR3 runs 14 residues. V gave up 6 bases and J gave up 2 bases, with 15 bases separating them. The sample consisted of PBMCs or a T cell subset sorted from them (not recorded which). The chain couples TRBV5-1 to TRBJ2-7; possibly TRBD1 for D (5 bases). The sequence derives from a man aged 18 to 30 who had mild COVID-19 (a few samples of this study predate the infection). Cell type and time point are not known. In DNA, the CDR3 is TGCGCCAGCACCCCGCTGGACATTACCTACGAGCAGTACTTC. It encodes CASTPLDITYEQYF.